This TCR beta chain was recorded in a study of T-cell memory formation after mild COVID-19. Study results and limitations: Contracting clones from day 15 to 85 showed balanced CD4/CD8; later expanders favored CD4+. Second-wave clones reaching peak frequency on day 37 lacked confirmed SARS-CoV-2 specificity.

TCRdb analysed the 5' RACE reads with MiXCR anew, one entry per CDR3 protein. The sample lists about 350,000 distinct CDR3 sequences; 25% to 30% were seen once. This clonotype has only a few counts. Its antigen is undetermined. J lost 5 bases, V lost 5 bases, and 15 bases had no gene match. Germline assignment: CDR1 SGHTA and CDR2 FQGNSA. The CDR3 loop spans 17 amino acids. What was sequenced was PBMCs or a T cell subset sorted from them (not recorded which). The V gene is TRBV7-2, the J gene TRBJ2-3; TRBD2 agrees at 8 bases. This TCR came from an adult woman who had mild COVID-19 (a few samples of this study predate the infection). Cell type and time point are not known. The CDR3, as DNA: TGTGCCAGCAGCCCCCTCGAGACGGCGGGAGGAGAAGATACGCAGTATTTT. This translates into CASSPLETAGGEDTQYF.